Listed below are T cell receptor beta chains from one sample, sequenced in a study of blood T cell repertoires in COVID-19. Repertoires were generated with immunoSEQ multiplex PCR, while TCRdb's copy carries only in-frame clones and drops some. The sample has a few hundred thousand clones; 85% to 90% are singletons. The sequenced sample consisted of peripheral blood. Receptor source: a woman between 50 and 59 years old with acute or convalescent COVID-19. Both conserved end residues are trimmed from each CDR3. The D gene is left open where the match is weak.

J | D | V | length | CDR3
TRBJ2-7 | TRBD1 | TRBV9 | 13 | ASSVGDREAYEQY
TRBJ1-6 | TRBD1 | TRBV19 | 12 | ASSETGGDSPLH
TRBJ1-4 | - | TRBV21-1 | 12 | ASSMDREDEKLF
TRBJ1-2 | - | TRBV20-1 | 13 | SASSYSDSRYGYT
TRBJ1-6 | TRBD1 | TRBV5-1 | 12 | ASSPGTGDSPLH
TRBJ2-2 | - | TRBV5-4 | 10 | ASSQNTGELF
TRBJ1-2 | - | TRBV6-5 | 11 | ASSQIRGLIYT
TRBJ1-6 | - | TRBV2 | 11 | ASSEARGSPLH
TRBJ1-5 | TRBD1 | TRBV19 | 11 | ASSTGDRRAQH
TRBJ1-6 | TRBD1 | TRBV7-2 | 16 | ASRPGTVLLTYNSPLH
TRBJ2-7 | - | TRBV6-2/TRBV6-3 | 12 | ASSYSDSTYEQY
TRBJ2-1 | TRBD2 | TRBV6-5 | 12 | ASRTTSWYNEQF
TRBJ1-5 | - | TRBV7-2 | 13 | ASSHWDKPGQPQH
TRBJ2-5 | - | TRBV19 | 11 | ASSYSTQETQY
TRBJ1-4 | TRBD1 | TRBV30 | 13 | ASVNKGQPNEKLF
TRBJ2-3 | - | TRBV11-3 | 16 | ASSLGLALDGYTDTQY
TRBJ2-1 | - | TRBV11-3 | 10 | ASSPGYNEQF
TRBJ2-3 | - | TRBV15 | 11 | ATSRDLEDTQY
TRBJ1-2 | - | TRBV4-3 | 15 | ASSQGFSGSFNYGYT
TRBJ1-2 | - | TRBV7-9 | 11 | ASSKPGTRGYT
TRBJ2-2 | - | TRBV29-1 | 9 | SVDPSGELF
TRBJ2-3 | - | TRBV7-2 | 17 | ASSLLTDLGFSSTDTQY
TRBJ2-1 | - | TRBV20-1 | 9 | SAAEVGEQF
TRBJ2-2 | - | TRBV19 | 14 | ASSSRSGANTGELF
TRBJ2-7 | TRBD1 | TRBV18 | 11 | ASSQGQIYEQY
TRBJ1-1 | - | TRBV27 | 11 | ASSLGGGTEAF
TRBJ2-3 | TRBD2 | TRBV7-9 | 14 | ASGPEGGSLTDTQY
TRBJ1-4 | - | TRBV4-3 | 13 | ASSQLERRGEKLF
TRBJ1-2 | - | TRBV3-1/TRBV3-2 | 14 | ASSQEGAQGSYGYT
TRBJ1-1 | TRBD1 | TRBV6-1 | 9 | ASSEQGEAF
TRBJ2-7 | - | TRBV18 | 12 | ASSPPGRGYEQY
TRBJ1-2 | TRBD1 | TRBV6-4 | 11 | ANPGQDVLDVT
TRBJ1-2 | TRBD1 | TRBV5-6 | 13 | ASRYRDRPPYGYT
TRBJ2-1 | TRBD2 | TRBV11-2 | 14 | ASSLGTSGRGNEQF
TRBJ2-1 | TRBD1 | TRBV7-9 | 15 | ASSFLSLRDRDNEQF
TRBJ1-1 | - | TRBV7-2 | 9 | ASSYTGEAF
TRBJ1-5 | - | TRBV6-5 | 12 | ASRTGGGNQPQH
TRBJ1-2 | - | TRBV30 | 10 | AWTPPGDGYT
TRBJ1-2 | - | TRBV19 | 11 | ASNRDTFYGYT
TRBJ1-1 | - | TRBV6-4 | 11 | ASSPDRDTEAF
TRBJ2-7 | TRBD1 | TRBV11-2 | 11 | ASSVPGQVIQY
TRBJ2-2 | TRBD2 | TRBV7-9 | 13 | ASSLALADTGELF
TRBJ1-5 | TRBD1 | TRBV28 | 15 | ASSTRRTGVGDQPQH
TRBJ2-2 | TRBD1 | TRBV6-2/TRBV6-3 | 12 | ASSWTGNTGELF
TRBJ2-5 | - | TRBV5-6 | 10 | ASSLGAETQY
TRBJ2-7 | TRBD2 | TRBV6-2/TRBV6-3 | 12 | ASSYEREAYEQY
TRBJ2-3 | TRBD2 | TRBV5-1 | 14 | ASSWELAGVRDTQY
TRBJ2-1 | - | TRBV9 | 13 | ASSVAGDSYNEQF
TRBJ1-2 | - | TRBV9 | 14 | ASSVAYGAANYGYT
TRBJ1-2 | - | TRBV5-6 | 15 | ASSLGGQSFPNYGYT
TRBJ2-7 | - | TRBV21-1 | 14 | ASSKTVLAGLRSQY
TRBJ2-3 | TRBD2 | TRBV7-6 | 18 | ASSLTLGTSGSPHSGTQY
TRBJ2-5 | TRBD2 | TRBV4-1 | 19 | ASSQDAGGLALHSRGETQY